The 2 T cell receptor beta chains in this list originate from one sample, sequenced in a study of T cell responses to AZD1222 COVID-19 vaccine. The repertoire was sequenced with immunoSEQ multiplex PCR; TCRdb's copy has only in-frame clones and lacks some. The table records about 85,000 clones, roughly 88% of them present only once. Sample: peripheral blood, taken on day 0 of AZD1222 vaccination. All receptors derive from an adult in good health.

The chain couples TRBV2 to TRBJ1-5; no clear D. The CDR3 contains 15 residues. The ends were cut back, 6 bases at V and 1 base at J, with 13 bases in the middle. Germline values: CDR1 SNHLY, CDR2 FYNNEI. CDR3 amino acids: CASSPKVLSNQPQHF. CDR3 in DNA: TGTGCCAGCAGCCCAAAGGTTTTAAGCAATCAGCCCCAGCATTTT.

The V call is TRBV7-6, the J call TRBJ1-5; possible D gene TRBD1, 5 bases. The germline CDR1 and CDR2 sequences are SGHVS and FNYEAQ. The CDR3 contains 16 residues. Between the trimmed V and J ends, which lost 2 bases and 7 bases, there was a span of 18 bases. CDR3 loop: CASSLRSAREGQPQHF. The CDR3 DNA is TGTGCCAGCAGCTTAAGGTCCGCCAGGGAGGGCCAGCCCCAGCATTTT.